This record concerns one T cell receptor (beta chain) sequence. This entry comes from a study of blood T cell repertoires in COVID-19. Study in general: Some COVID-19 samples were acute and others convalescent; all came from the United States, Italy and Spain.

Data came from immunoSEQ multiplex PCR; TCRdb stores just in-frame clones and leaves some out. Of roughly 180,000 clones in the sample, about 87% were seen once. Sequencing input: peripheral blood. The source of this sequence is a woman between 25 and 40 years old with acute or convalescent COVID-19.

The CDR3 loop reads CASSPPASGVYNEQFF. The CDR3 DNA reads as TGTGCCAGCTCACCACCGGCTAGCGGAGTCTACAATGAGCAGTTCTTC. The gene calls are TRBV18 and TRBJ2-1; 7 bases map to TRBD2. The CDR3 length is 16 residues. Trimming removed 0 bases from V and 3 bases from J; junction bases left unmatched: 5. Germline-derived CDR1 and CDR2 are KGHSH and LQKENI.